This T cell receptor (beta chain) is drawn from a study of blood T cell repertoires in COVID-19. About the study: Nucleic acid was either cDNA or gDNA, and it came from T cells, B-cell-depleted T cells, or PBMCs.

This clone was found once. In the original analysis: Nucleated cell number was recorded as an estimate derived from reference gene primer amplification. The table came from immunoSEQ multiplex PCR; TCRdb's copy has only in-frame clones and leaves some out. V, J and clone size reflect that table, while D and trimming were determined from the DNA. The sample shows under 300,000 clones, about nine tenths of them seen only once. This receptor was taken from a woman in her twenties or thirties with active or convalescent COVID-19. Material for sequencing was peripheral blood.

CDR3 bases: TGTGCCAGCAGCCCAGGTCGGGGGAGGGCGGGTGAGCAGTACTTC. It is translated as CASSPGRGRAGEQYF. The chain links TRBV9 to TRBJ2-7, with 7 bases aligning to TRBD2. The V segment lost 4 bases and the J segment 7 bases; nucleotides outside the gene matches: 14. The CDR3 is made up of 15 amino acids. CDR1 and CDR2 (germline): SGDLS, YYNGEE.